Here is one TCR beta chain with its context. The antigen is undetermined. This record belongs to a study of blood T cells in healthy people across ages. Extraction of total RNA produced a minimum of 6 micrograms from each sample. Study-level points and caveats: Naive and antigen-experienced cells were not separated, limiting conclusive comparison. As naive T cell percentage varied, TCR beta diversity correlated strongly with it.

Trimming shortened V by 10 bases and J by 4 bases, and 21 bases separated the two germline ends. The germline V gene encodes CDR1 ENHRY and CDR2 SYGVKD. The length of the CDR3 is 15 residues. Through a sample-barcoded 5' primer and a J-beta primer mix, a second PCR was run for 7 to 11 cycles. TCRdb reanalysed the 5' RACE reads using MiXCR and keeps one entry per CDR3 protein. The data hold about 830,000 distinct CDR3 sequences, with roughly 60% observed a single time. The receptor comes from a man younger than 45 in good health. Sequenced input: blood. The rearrangement joins TRBV10-3 to TRBJ2-3; D gene ambiguous. CDR3 nucleotide sequence: TGTGCCACCCAACCGGTGGTGAGTCTTGCAGATACGCAGTATTTT. Amino acid sequence: CATQPVVSLADTQYF.